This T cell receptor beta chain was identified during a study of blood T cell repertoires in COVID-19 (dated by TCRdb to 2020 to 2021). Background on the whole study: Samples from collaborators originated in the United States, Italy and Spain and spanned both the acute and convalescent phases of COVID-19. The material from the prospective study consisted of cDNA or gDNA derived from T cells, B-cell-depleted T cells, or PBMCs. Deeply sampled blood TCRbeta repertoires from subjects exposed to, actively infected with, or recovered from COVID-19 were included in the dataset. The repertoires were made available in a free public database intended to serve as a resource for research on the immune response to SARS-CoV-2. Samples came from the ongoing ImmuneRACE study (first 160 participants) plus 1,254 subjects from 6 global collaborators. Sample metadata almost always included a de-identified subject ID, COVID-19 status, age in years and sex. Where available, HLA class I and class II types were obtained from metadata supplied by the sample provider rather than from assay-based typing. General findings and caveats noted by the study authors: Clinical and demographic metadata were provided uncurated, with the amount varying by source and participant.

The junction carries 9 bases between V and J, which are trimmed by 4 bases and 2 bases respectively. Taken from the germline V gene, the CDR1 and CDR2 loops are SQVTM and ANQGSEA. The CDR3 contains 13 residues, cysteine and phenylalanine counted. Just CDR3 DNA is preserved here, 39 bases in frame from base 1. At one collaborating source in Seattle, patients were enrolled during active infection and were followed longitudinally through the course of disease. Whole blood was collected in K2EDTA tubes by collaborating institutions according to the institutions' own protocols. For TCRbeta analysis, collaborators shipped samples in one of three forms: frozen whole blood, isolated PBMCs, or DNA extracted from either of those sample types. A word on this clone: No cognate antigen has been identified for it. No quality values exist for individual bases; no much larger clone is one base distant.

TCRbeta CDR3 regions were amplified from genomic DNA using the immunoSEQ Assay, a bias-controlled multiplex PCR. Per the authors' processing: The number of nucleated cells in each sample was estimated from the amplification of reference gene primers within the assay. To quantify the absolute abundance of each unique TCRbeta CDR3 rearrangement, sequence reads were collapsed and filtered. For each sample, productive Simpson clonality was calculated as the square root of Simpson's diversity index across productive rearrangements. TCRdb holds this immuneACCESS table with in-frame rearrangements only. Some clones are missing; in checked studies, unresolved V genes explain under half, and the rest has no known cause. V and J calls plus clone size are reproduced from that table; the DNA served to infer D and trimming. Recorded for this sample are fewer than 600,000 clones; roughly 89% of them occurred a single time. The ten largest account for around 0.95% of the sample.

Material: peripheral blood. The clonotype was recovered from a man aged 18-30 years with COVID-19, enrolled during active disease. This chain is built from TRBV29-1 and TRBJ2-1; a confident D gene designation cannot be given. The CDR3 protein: CSVVSQAYNEQFF. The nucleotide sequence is TGCAGCGTTGTGAGCCAGGCCTACAATGAGCAGTTCTTC.